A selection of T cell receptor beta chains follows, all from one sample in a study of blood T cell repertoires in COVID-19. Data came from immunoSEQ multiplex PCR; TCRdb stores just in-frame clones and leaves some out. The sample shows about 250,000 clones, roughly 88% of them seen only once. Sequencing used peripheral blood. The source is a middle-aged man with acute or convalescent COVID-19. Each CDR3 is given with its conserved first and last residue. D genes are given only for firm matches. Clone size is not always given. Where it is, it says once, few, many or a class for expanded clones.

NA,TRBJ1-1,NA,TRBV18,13,TGTGCCAGCTCACCAAGAGTGGAGACTGAAGCTTTCTTT,CASSPRVETEAFF
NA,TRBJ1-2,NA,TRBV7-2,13,TGTGCCAGCAGCTTTTCCTCTAACTATGGCTACACCTTC,CASSFSSNYGYTF
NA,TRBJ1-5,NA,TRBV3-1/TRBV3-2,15,TGTGCCAGCAGCCAAAGCGCGGACAGAACTCAGCCCCAGCATTTT,CASSQSADRTQPQHF
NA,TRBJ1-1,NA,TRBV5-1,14,TGCGCCAGCAGCTTGTGGGGGGTGAACACTGAAGCTTTCTTT,CASSLWGVNTEAFF
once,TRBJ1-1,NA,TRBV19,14,TGTGCCAGTACCCCCCGGTTGATGAACACTGAAGCTTTCTTT,CASTPRLMNTEAFF
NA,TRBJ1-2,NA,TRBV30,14,TGTGCCTGGAGTGTCATAGGACAGACCTATGGCTACACCTTC,CAWSVIGQTYGYTF
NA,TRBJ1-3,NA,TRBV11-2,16,TGTGCCAGCAGCTTAGATCGCAGCGATCTTGGAAACACCATATATTTT,CASSLDRSDLGNTIYF
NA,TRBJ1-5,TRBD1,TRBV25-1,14,TGTGCCAGCAGTCACAGGGGTGGGAATCAGCCCCAGCATTTT,CASSHRGGNQPQHF
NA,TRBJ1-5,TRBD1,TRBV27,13,TGTGCCAGCAGTTTAGACAGGGTTCAGCCCCAGCATTTT,CASSLDRVQPQHF
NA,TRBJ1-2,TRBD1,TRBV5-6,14,TGTGCCAGCAGCTATACACAGGGGTACTATGGCTACACCTTC,CASSYTQGYYGYTF
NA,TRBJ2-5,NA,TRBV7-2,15,TGTGCCAGCAGCTTAGCGCGGAGAGTCCAAGAGACCCAGTACTTC,CASSLARRVQETQYF
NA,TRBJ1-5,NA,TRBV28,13,TGTGCCAGCAGTTTGGGGGGGGTAGGGCCCCAGCATTTT,CASSLGGVGPQHF
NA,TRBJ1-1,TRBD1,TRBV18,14,TGTGCCAGCTCACCACTTCAGGGGGTGACTGAAGCTTTCTTT,CASSPLQGVTEAFF
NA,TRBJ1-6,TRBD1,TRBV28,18,TGTGCCAGCAGGGGACAGGTTAACCTGAGCTCCTATAATTCACCCCTCCACTTT,CASRGQVNLSSYNSPLHF
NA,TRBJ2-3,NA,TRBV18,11,TGTGCCAGCTCCCACACAGATACGCAGTATTTT,CASSHTDTQYF
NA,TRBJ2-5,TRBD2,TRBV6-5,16,TGTGCCAGCAGCTACACTAGCGGGAGGGCCTCAGAGACCCAGTACTTC,CASSYTSGRASETQYF
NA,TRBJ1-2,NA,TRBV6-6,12,TGTGCCAGCAGTCCAGGGGTTTGGGGCTACACCTTC,CASSPGVWGYTF
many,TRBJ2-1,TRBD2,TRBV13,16,TGTGCCAGCAGCGGCCGACTAGCGGGCGATTACAATGAGCAGTTCTTC,CASSGRLAGDYNEQFF